Listed here are 8 T cell receptor beta chains from one sample, sequenced in a study of T-cell memory formation after mild COVID-19. In TCRdb, the 5' RACE reads were re-called with MiXCR into one record per CDR3 protein. The table records under 110,000 distinct CDR3 sequences, over 15% of them present only once. Sequences were obtained from PBMCs or a T cell subset sorted from them (not recorded which). These receptors were obtained from an adult woman who had mild COVID-19 (a few samples of this study predate the infection). Cell type and time point are not known.

The gene calls are TRBV15 and TRBJ2-7, with D maybe TRBD2 (6 bases). The CDR3 totals 14 residues. V lost 7 bases and J lost 2, with 15 bases in between. The germline V gene has CDR1 LNHNV and CDR2 YYDKDF (reference sequence). This CDR3 reads CATTGRLGAYEQYF. As DNA, the CDR3 is TGTGCCACCACGGGGAGACTAGGGGCCTACGAGCAGTACTTC. Full variable domain (missing parts from reference TRBV15 and TRBJ2-7): DAMVIQNPRYQVTQFGKPVTLSCSQTLNHNVMYWYQQKSSQAPKLLFHYYDKDFNNEADTPDNFQSRRPNTSFCFLDIRSPGLGDTAMYLCATTGRLGAYEQYFGPGTRLTVT.

This clonotype has more than one count but fewer than ten. V is TRBV29-1 and J is TRBJ2-3, with D tentatively TRBD2 (6 bases). The CDR3 spans 18 residues. Deletions cut 2 bases from V and 0 bases from J, with 21 bases between. Germline-derived CDR1 and CDR2 are SQVTM and ANQGSEA. The CDR3 loop is CSVELLTAAGTSTDTQYF. As DNA, the CDR3 is TGCAGCGTTGAACTCCTTACGGCCGCGGGGACTAGCACAGATACGCAGTATTTT.

The V call is TRBV9, the J call TRBJ2-1; the match to TRBD1 covers 9 bases. The CDR3 sequence is 16 residues long. Germline V gene data show CDR1 as SGDLS and CDR2 as YYNGEE. V lost 4 bases and J lost 8; bases outside the gene matches: 13. As DNA, the CDR3 is TGTGCCAGCAGCCTCTTGGCCGGGACAGGGTACGATGAGCAGTTCTTC. Translating gives CASSLLAGTGYDEQFF.

This clonotype was seen many times. The chain uses TRBV15 and TRBJ1-1, with D perhaps TRBD1 (6 bases). The germline CDR1 and CDR2 sequences are LNHNV and YYDKDF (reference sequence). Trimming shortened V by 3 bases and J by 6 bases, and 14 bases separated the two germline ends. The CDR3 extends over 14 amino acids. The CDR3 spells CATSSLTGLPEAFF. The CDR3 region has the DNA TGTGCCACCAGCAGCCTCACAGGGCTCCCTGAAGCTTTCTTT.

This clonotype was detected a few times. The chain joins TRBV12-3 or TRBV12-4 to TRBJ1-1; no clear D gene. This CDR3 is 17 amino acids long. V lost 3 bases and J 0 bases, leaving 17 bases between the germline ends. CDR3 bases: TGTGCCAGCAGTTTCTCTCCCGGGAGTCAGATGAACACTGAAGCTTTCTTT. Translating gives CASSFSPGSQMNTEAFF.

The chain carries TRBV20-1 and TRBJ2-7, with D possibly TRBD1 on 6 matching bases. The germline V and J ends were trimmed by 5 bases and 2 bases, with 10 bases remaining between them. The CDR3 covers 12 residues. Looked up from germline, CDR1 is DFQATT and CDR2 is SNEGSKA (reference sequence). CDR3 protein: CSAGQWAYEQYF. CDR3 nucleotides: TGCAGTGCTGGACAGTGGGCCTACGAGCAGTACTTC.

The chain uses TRBV24-1 and TRBJ1-3; D unclear. The CDR3 totals 15 residues. Trimming removed 0 bases at V and 7 bases at J, with 12 bases between. CDR1 and CDR2 (germline): KGHDR, SFDVKD. CDR3 loop: CATSDLQEGANTIYF. The CDR3 region has the DNA TGTGCCACCAGTGATTTGCAGGAGGGCGCGAACACCATATATTTT.

This rearrangement joins TRBV10-3 to TRBJ1-2, with 7 bases fitting TRBD1. This CDR3 has 16 amino acids. V trimming: 6 bases; J trimming: 3 bases; junction bases outside the gene matches: 13. Germline V gene data show CDR1 as ENHRY and CDR2 as SYGVKD. CDR3 loop: CAIRDGQERGHYGYTF. The CDR3 region has the DNA TGTGCCATCAGAGACGGACAGGAGAGAGGTCACTATGGCTACACCTTC.